A single sample is the source of the 29 T cell receptor beta chains below, sequenced in a study of a mutant IDH1 vaccine in newly diagnosed glioma. Sample time point: week 47, end of study. The study gave 300 ug of mutant IDH1 20-mer peptide per vaccine dose, with topical imiquimod. These receptors lack a known antigen. The repertoire was sequenced with immunoSEQ multiplex PCR; TCRdb's copy has only in-frame clones and lacks some. The sample holds 30,000 to 35,000 clones, roughly 89% seen once. Sequenced material: PBMCs, taken from a glioma patient whose treatment included an IDH1 peptide vaccine. The receptors were gathered from a man aged 40-50 years with glioma.

This clone was picked up one time. V usage is TRBV14 and J usage is TRBJ2-1, with D perhaps assigned TRBD1 or TRBD2 (5 bases each). This CDR3 region has 18 residues. Germline CDR1 reads SGHDN; CDR2 reads FVKESK. The V end was cut by 2 bases, the J end by 1 base, with 18 bases between. Written as DNA, the CDR3 is TGTGCCAGCAGCCAAATGGGGCCAGGAGCGGTATCCTACAATGAGCAGTTCTTC. It specifies CASSQMGPGAVSYNEQFF.

This rearrangement joins TRBV5-1 to TRBJ2-2; D gene unclear. CDR3 length: 14 amino acids. Trimming removed 5 bases at V and 1 base at J, with 9 bases between. CDR1 is SGHRS and CDR2 is YFSETQ in the germline V gene. For the CDR3, the DNA is TGCGCCAGCAGATGGACGGGGAACACCGGGGAGCTGTTTTTT. Translating gives CASRWTGNTGELFF.

J is TRBJ1-1 and V is TRBV18; D call uncertain. The germline V gene has CDR1 KGHSH and CDR2 LQKENI. The CDR3 has 16 amino acids. Deletions cut 3 bases from V and 0 bases from J, with 14 bases between. The CDR3 region is CASSPPSTVMNTEAFF. CDR3 bases: TGTGCCAGCTCACCCCCTAGTACGGTCATGAACACTGAAGCTTTCTTT.

The chain couples TRBV10-3 to TRBJ2-2; D might be TRBD2 (5 bases). CDR3 size: 16 residues. Germline lookup yields CDR1 ENHRY and CDR2 SYGVKD. Trimming stripped 4 bases from V and 4 bases from J, with 16 bases between. CDR3 bases: TGTGCCATCAGTGGAGGTCCGGGGTTAGGCACCGGGGAGCTGTTTTTT. Encoded protein: CAISGGPGLGTGELFF.

This chain joins TRBV19 and TRBJ2-2, with 7 bases that match TRBD1. This CDR3 region has 16 residues. The V segment lost 5 bases and the J segment 6 bases; nucleotides outside the gene matches: 12. Germline V gives CDR1 LNHDA, CDR2 SQIVND (reference sequence). CDR3 DNA sequence: TGTGCCAGTAGTCCCAAGACTTCACAGGGGTCCGGGGAGCTGTTTTTT. Protein product: CASSPKTSQGSGELFF.

J is TRBJ2-6 and V is TRBV29-1, with D possibly TRBD1 on 5 matching bases. V was pared by 5 bases and J by 0 bases, with 5 bases between. Per the germline V gene, CDR1 is SQVTM and CDR2 is ANQGSEA. The length of the CDR3 is 13 residues. The CDR3 spells CSVQGSGANVLTF. CDR3 nucleotide sequence: TGCAGCGTTCAGGGCTCTGGGGCCAACGTCCTGACTTTC. Based on the CDR3 plus reference TRBV29-1 and TRBJ2-6, the full variable domain is SAVISQKPSRDICQRGTSLTIQCQVDSQVTMMFWYRQQPGQSLTLIATANQGSEATYESGFVIDKFPISRPNLTFSTLTVSNMSPEDSSIYLCSVQGSGANVLTFGAGSRLTVL.

The gene calls are TRBV27 and TRBJ2-1, with 11 nucleotides matching TRBD2. This CDR3 comprises 14 residues. CDR1 MNHEY and CDR2 SMNVEV come from the germline V gene (reference sequence). After removal of 5 bases from V and 6 bases from J, the junction contained 3 bases not matched to a gene. For the CDR3, the DNA is TGTGCCAGCAGTCAAGGGACTAGCGGCAATGAGCAGTTCTTC. This encodes CASSQGTSGNEQFF.

As to this clone: Within the sample, other DNA sequences also encode this same CDR3. The gene calls are TRBV7-9 and TRBJ2-7; a weak D match, TRBD1 (6 bases). Trimming left V 4 bases short and J 4 bases short, with 8 bases between. Germline V gives CDR1 SEHNR, CDR2 FQNEAQ (reference sequence). CDR3 size: 12 residues. The CDR3 loop reads CASSSQGYEQYF. As DNA, the CDR3 is TGTGCCAGCAGCTCACAGGGTTACGAGCAGTACTTC. Based on the CDR3 plus reference TRBV7-9 and TRBJ2-7, the full variable domain is DTGVSQNPRHKITKRGQNVTFRCDPISEHNRLYWYRQTLGQGPEFLTYFQNEAQLEKSRLLSDRFSAERPKGSFSTLEIQRTEQGDSAMYLCASSSQGYEQYFGPGTRLTVT.

The chain is built from TRBV4-1 and TRBJ2-6; D is ambiguous. The CDR3 sequence is 17 residues long. Deletions cut 4 bases from V and 1 base from J, with 14 bases between. The germline V gene has CDR1 MGHRA and CDR2 YSYEKL. The CDR3 coding sequence is TGCGCCAGCAGCCCCCAACGCTCAGGTTCTGGGGCCAACGTCCTGACTTTC. Protein sequence: CASSPQRSGSGANVLTF.

The chain combines TRBV5-6 with TRBJ2-2; tentative D call: TRBD1 (5 bases). The CDR3 is 17 amino acids. Germline V lookup: CDR1 SGHDT, CDR2 YYEEEE. V shed 1 base and J shed 3 bases, with 16 bases lying between them. The CDR3 sequence is CASSLLGQGVYTGELFF. CDR3 DNA sequence: TGTGCCAGCAGCTTGCTGGGGCAGGGCGTATACACCGGGGAGCTGTTTTTT.

By its share, this clone is medium-sized. The V gene is TRBV28, the J gene TRBJ1-4, with D uncertain. CDR3 length: 14 residues. Germline-derived CDR1 and CDR2 are MDHEN and SYDVKM. The germline V and J ends were trimmed by 10 bases and 3 bases, with 15 bases remaining between them. CDR3 region: CATRRRRANEKLFF. Here the CDR3 DNA reads TGTGCCACGAGGAGGAGAAGGGCTAATGAAAAACTGTTTTTT.

The chain combines TRBV18 with TRBJ2-2, with D tentatively TRBD1 (5 bases). This CDR3 comprises 15 residues. Trimming pared 5 bases from V and 2 bases from J, leaving 12 bases between. Per the germline V gene, CDR1 is KGHSH and CDR2 is LQKENI. CDR3 residues: CASSLVQGNTGELFF. CDR3 sequence (DNA): TGTGCCAGCTCATTGGTGCAGGGAAACACCGGGGAGCTGTTTTTT. Full variable domain (missing parts from reference TRBV18 and TRBJ2-2): NAGVMQNPRHLVRRRGQEARLRCSPMKGHSHVYWYRQLPEEGLKFMVYLQKENIIDESGMPKERFSAEFPKEGPSILRIQQVVRGDSAAYFCASSLVQGNTGELFFGEGSRLTVL.

V is TRBV6-5 and J is TRBJ1-6, with TRBD1 identical over 8 bases. V lost 0 bases, J lost 10 bases, and 5 bases stayed unmatched. CDR3 length: 15 amino acids. CDR1 MNHEY and CDR2 SVGAGI come from the germline V gene. CDR3 region: CASSYSFTGGSPLHF. DNA of the CDR3: TGTGCCAGCAGTTACTCGTTTACAGGGGGATCACCCCTCCACTTT.

The rearrangement links TRBV6-5 to TRBJ1-5; the match to TRBD1 covers 8 bases. Germline-derived CDR1 and CDR2 are MNHEY and SVGAGI. There are 15 residues in the CDR3. With 5 bases clipped from V and 7 bases from J, the junction kept 10 bases outside the gene matches. The CDR3 loop is CASSLTGESGQPQHF. In DNA, the CDR3 is TGTGCCAGCAGTCTGACAGGGGAGAGCGGACAGCCCCAGCATTTT.

The chain joins TRBV5-1 to TRBJ2-2, with 10 bases matching TRBD1. Trimming cost V 2 bases and J 5 bases; bases outside gene matches: 9. CDR1 and CDR2 from the germline V gene are SGHRS and YFSETQ. The CDR3 is made up of 17 amino acids. CDR3 region: CASSFLAGTGDTGELFF. In DNA form, the CDR3 reads TGCGCCAGCAGCTTCCTAGCCGGGACAGGGGATACCGGGGAGCTGTTTTTT.

The J gene is TRBJ2-1, the V gene TRBV5-1; TRBD2 agrees at 9 bases. The J segment lost 9 bases and the V segment lost 4 bases, leaving 14 bases of the junction unmatched. Germline CDR1 and CDR2: SGHRS and YFSETQ. There are 16 residues in the CDR3. CDR3 amino acids: CASSASQAGGRPEQFF. The CDR3 region has the DNA TGCGCCAGCAGCGCCAGCCAAGCGGGAGGACGCCCTGAGCAGTTCTTC.

The sample holds one count of this clone. This chain joins TRBV5-1 and TRBJ2-5; D not certain. This CDR3 is built from 12 residues. V was cut by 0 bases and J by 5 bases, with 5 bases left in between. CDR1 and CDR2 from the germline V gene are SGHRS and YFSETQ. The CDR3 DNA is TGCGCCAGCAGCTTGGCGGGTGAGACCCAGTACTTC. This codes for CASSLAGETQYF.

The chain combines TRBV5-1 with TRBJ1-5, with D tentatively TRBD1 (6 bases). V was pared by 2 bases and J by 0 bases, with 15 bases between. Germline V CDR1 and CDR2: SGHRS, YFSETQ. The CDR3 runs 17 residues. CDR3 residues: CASSLERRTASNQPQHF. In nucleotides, the CDR3 is TGCGCCAGCAGCTTAGAGAGAAGGACAGCTAGCAATCAGCCCCAGCATTTT.

The chain joins TRBV30 to TRBJ1-1, with D tentatively TRBD1 (6 bases). V dropped 0 bases and J dropped 5 bases, with 16 bases sitting between them. Germline loops: CDR1 GTSNPN, CDR2 SVGIG (reference sequence). The CDR3 is 15 amino acids. The CDR3, as DNA: TGTGCCTGGAGTGTCCCAGGGGTGACGGGTACTGAAGCTTTCTTT. Translating gives CAWSVPGVTGTEAFF.

The chain uses TRBV7-2 and TRBJ1-2, with D perhaps matching TRBD1 (5 bases). Trimming left V 1 base short and J 6 bases short, with 15 bases between. CDR3 length: 15 amino acids. Germline V gene lookup returns CDR1 SGHTA and CDR2 FQGNSA. CDR3 in amino acids: CASSLVTGASNGYTF. As DNA, the CDR3 is TGTGCCAGCAGCTTAGTAACTGGGGCGTCCAATGGCTACACCTTC.

This rearrangement joins TRBV5-1 to TRBJ2-3, with unresolved D. Germline V gives CDR1 SGHRS, CDR2 YFSETQ. The CDR3 loop spans 12 amino acids. The V end was cut by 1 base, the J end by 7 bases, with 7 bases between. The CDR3, as DNA: TGCGCCAGCAGCTTGTCGGCAAATACGCAGTATTTT. This gives the protein CASSLSANTQYF.

This rearrangement joins TRBV7-3 to TRBJ2-2; the match to TRBD2 covers 14 bases. The V segment lost 4 bases and the J segment 4 bases; nucleotides outside the gene matches: 8. The CDR3 has 18 amino acids. Per germline, CDR1 SGHTA and CDR2 FQGTGA. The CDR3 is CASSSTSGRARGTGELFF. The CDR3 coding sequence is TGTGCCAGCAGCTCGACTAGCGGGAGGGCGCGTGGCACCGGGGAGCTGTTTTTT.

The chain carries TRBV18 and TRBJ1-3; unclear D gene. Per germline, CDR1 KGHSH and CDR2 LQKENI. The CDR3 runs to 15 residues. Trimming left V 3 bases short and J 0 bases short, with 9 bases between. As DNA, the CDR3 is TGTGCCAGCTCACCTGGGCCCTCCTCTGGAAACACCATATATTTT. This encodes CASSPGPSSGNTIYF.

The chain couples TRBV4-1 to TRBJ2-2, with 7 bases matching TRBD2. CDR1 MGHRA and CDR2 YSYEKL come from the germline V gene. Trimming at V came to 1 base and at J to 5 bases, leaving 7 bases not matched to a gene. The CDR3 sequence is 16 residues long. Here the CDR3 DNA reads TGCGCCAGCAGCCAAGCCGCGGGGGTGCGGACCGGGGAGCTGTTTTTT. Its translation: CASSQAAGVRTGELFF.

V usage is TRBV2 and J usage is TRBJ1-6; D is unclear. Trimming shortened V by 7 bases and J by 8 bases, and 12 bases separated the two germline ends. From germline, CDR1 is SNHLY and CDR2 FYNNEI. There are 13 residues in the CDR3. In DNA form, the CDR3 reads TGTGCCAGCAAGCAATTAGAGGATTCACCCCTCCACTTT. Its translation is CASKQLEDSPLHF.

This clone was detected once. V is TRBV5-4 and J is TRBJ2-2, with D possibly being TRBD2 (6 bases). Germline assignment: CDR1 SGHNT and CDR2 YYREEE (reference sequence). This CDR3 is 16 amino acids long. V dropped 4 bases and J dropped 0 bases, with 13 bases sitting between them. CDR3 protein: CASSGGLESNTGELFF. The CDR3 region has the DNA TGTGCCAGCAGCGGGGGACTCGAATCGAACACCGGGGAGCTGTTTTTT.

V and J are TRBV5-6 and TRBJ2-3; no reliable D call. CDR3 size: 14 residues. The V end lost 0 bases, the J end lost 2 bases, and 7 bases lay between the germline ends. Germline V gives CDR1 SGHDT, CDR2 YYEEEE. The CDR3 is CASSLVRVTDTQYF. The DNA for the CDR3 is TGTGCCAGCAGCTTGGTTAGGGTCACAGATACGCAGTATTTT.

This chain connects TRBV2 to TRBJ2-7; D is possibly TRBD2 (7 bases). The CDR3 contains 13 residues. The V end lost 6 bases, the J end lost 1 base, and 10 bases lay between the germline ends. Per germline, CDR1 SNHLY and CDR2 FYNNEI. CDR3: CASRGGGSYEQYV. The CDR3 region has the DNA TGTGCCAGCAGGGGAGGGGGTTCCTACGAGCAGTACGTC.

The chain recombines TRBV11-3 with TRBJ2-7, with TRBD1 matching 7 bases. This CDR3 spans 15 amino acids. Germline CDR1 reads SGHNT; CDR2 reads YENEEA. J lost 5 bases, V lost 1 base, and 8 bases had no gene match. The CDR3 region is CASSLGQGGRDEQYF. CDR3 coding DNA: TGTGCCAGCAGCTTAGGACAGGGTGGAAGGGACGAGCAGTACTTC.